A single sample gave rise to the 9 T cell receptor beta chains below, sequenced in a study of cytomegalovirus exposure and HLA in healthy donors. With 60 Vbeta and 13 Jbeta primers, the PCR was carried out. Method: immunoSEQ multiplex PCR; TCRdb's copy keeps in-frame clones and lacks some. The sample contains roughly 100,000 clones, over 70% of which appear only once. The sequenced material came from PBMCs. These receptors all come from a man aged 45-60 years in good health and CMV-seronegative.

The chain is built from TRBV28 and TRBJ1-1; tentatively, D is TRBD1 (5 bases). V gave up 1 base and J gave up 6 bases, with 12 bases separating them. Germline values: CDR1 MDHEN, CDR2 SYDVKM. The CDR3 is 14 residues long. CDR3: CASSLSGEGPEAFF. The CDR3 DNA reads TGTGCCAGCAGTTTATCGGGGGAGGGGCCTGAAGCTTTCTTT.

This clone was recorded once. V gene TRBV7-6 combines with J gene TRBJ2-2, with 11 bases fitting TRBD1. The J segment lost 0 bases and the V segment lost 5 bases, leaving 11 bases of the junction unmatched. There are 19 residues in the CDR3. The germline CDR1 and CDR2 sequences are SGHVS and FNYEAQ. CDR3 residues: CASSVRGTGGGPNTGELFF. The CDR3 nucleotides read TGTGCCAGCAGCGTACGCGGGACAGGGGGTGGCCCGAACACCGGGGAGCTGTTTTTT.

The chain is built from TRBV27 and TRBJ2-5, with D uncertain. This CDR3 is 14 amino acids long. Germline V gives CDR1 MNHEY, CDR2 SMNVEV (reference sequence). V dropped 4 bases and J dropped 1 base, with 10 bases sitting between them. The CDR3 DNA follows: TGTGCCAGCAGTTCATCGAGTCTCCAAGAGACCCAGTACTTC. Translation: CASSSSSLQETQYF.

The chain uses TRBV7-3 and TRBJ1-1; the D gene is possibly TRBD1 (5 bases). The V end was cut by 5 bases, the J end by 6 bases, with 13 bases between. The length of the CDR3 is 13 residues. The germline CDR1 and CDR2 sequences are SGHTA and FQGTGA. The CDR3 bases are TGTGCCAGCAGCGGGGGAGGGTTAGCTGAAGCTTTCTTT. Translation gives CASSGGGLAEAFF.

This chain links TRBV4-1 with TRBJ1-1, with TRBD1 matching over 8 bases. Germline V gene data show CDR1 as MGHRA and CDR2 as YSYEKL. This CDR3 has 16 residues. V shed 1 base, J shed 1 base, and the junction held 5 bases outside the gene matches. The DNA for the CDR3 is TGCGCCAGCAGCCAAGCGAGGGGGACAGGGAACACTGAAGCTTTCTTT. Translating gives CASSQARGTGNTEAFF.

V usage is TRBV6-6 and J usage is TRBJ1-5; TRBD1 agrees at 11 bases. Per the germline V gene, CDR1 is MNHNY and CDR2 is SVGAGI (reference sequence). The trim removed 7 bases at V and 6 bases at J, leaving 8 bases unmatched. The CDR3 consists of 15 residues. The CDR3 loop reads CASTWTGGGRQPQHF. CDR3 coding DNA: TGTGCCAGCACCTGGACAGGGGGCGGACGTCAGCCCCAGCATTTT.

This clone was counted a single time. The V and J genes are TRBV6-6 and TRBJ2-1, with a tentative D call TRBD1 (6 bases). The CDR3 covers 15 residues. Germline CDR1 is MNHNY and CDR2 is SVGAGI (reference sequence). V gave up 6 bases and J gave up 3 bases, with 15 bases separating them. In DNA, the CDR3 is TGTGCCAGCAGCGGCCGGGACACCAACTACAATGAGCAGTTCTTC. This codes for CASSGRDTNYNEQFF.

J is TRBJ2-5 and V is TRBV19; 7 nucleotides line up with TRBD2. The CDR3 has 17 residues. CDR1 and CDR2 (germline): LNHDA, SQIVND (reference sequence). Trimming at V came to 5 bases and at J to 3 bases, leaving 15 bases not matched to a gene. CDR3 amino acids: CASSPRRFGTTEETQYF. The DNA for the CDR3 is TGTGCCAGTAGTCCCCGCAGGTTTGGGACTACGGAAGAGACCCAGTACTTC.

CDR3 sequence reads: CASSVEVTVNTEAFF. Here the CDR3 DNA reads TGTGCCAGCAGCGTAGAAGTCACGGTGAACACTGAAGCTTTCTTT. The chain couples TRBV9 to TRBJ1-1; no firm D call. Germline CDR1 SGDLS, CDR2 YYNGEE. CDR3 length: 15 amino acids. Trimming removed 0 bases at V and 0 bases at J, with 9 bases between.